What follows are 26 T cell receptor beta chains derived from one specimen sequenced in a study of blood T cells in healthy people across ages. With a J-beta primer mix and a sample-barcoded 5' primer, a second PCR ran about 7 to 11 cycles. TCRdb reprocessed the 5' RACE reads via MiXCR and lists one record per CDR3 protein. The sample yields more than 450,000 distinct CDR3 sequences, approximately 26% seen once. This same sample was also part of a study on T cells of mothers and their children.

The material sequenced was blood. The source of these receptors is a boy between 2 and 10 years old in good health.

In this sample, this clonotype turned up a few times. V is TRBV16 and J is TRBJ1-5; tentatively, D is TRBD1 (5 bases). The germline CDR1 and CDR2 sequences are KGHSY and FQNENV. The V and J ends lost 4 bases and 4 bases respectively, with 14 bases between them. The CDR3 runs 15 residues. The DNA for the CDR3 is TGTGCCAGCAGCCCAGCCGGGGCCGGAAATCAGCCCCAGCATTTT. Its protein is CASSPAGAGNQPQHF.

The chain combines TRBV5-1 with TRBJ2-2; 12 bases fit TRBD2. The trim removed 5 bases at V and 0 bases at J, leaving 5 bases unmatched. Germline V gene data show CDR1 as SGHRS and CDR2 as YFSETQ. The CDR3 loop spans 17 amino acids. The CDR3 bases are TGCGCCAGCAGAGGACTAGCGGGACCCACGAACACCGGGGAGCTGTTTTTT. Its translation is CASRGLAGPTNTGELFF.

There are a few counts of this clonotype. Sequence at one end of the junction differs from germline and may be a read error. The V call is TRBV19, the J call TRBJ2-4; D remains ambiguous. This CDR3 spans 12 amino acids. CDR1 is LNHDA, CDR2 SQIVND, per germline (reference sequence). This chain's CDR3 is CASSIPQRGHFF. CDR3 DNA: TGTGCCAGTAGTATACCACAGAGAGGTCACTTCTTC.

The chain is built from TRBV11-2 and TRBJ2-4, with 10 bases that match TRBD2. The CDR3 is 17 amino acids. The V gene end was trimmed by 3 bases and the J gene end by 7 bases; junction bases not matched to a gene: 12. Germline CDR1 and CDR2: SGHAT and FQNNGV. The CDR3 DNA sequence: TGTGCCAGCAGCTTGGGACTAGCGCTACTACAGGTGAACATTCAGTACTTC. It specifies CASSLGLALLQVNIQYF.

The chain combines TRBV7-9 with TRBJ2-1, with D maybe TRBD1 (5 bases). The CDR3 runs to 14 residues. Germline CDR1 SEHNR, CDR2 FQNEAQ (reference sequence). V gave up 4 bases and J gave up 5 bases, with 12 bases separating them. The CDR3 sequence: CASSSSPRDNEQFF. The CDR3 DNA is TGTGCCAGCAGCTCCTCCCCCAGGGACAATGAGCAGTTCTTC.

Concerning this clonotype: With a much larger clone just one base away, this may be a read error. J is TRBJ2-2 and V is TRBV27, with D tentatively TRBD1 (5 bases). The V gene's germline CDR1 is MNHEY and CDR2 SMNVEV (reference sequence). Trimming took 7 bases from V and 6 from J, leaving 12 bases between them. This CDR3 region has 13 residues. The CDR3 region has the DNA TGTGCCAGCACTTTGCAGGGCTCCGGGGAGCTGTTTTTT. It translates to CASTLQGSGELFF.

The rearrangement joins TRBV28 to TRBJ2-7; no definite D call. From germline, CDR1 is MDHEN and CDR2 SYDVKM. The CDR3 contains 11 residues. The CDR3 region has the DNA TGTGCAGCAGGTCGGGTCTACGAGCAGTACTTC. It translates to CAAGRVYEQYF.

The CDR3 spells CATSDGTAVQPQHF. Written as DNA, the CDR3 is TGTGCCACCAGTGATGGGACAGCGGTTCAGCCCCAGCATTTT. The chain joins TRBV24-1 to TRBJ1-5; TRBD1 agrees at 7 bases. The CDR3 has 14 residues. CDR1 KGHDR and CDR2 SFDVKD come from the germline V gene. After removal of 3 bases from V and 6 bases from J, the junction contained 4 bases not matched to a gene.

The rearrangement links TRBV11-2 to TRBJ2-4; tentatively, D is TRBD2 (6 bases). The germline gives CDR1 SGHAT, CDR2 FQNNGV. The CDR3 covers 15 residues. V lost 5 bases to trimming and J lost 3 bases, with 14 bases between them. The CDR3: CASSQSIGGKNIQYF. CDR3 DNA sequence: TGTGCCAGCAGCCAATCAATCGGGGGCAAAAACATTCAGTACTTC.

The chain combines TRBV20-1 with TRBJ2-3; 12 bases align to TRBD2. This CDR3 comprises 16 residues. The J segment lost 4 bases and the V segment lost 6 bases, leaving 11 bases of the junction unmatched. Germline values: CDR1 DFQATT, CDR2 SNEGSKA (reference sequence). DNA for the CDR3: TGCAGTGCCACGGACCCTAGCGGGGGGGATTCAGATACGCAGTATTTT. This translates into CSATDPSGGDSDTQYF.

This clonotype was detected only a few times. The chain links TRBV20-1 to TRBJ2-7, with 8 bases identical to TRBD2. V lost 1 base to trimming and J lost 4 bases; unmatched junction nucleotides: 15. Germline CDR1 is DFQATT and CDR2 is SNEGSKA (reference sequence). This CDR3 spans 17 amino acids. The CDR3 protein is CSARASGGTSGLYEQYF. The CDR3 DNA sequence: TGCAGTGCTAGAGCCTCGGGAGGCACTAGCGGCTTATACGAGCAGTACTTC.

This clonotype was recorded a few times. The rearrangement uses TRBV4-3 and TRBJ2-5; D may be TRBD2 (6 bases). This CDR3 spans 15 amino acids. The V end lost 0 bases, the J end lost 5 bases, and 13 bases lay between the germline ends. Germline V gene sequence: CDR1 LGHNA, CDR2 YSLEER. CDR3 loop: CASSQEGSAGETQYF. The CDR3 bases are TGCGCCAGCAGCCAAGAGGGCAGCGCGGGGGAGACCCAGTACTTC.

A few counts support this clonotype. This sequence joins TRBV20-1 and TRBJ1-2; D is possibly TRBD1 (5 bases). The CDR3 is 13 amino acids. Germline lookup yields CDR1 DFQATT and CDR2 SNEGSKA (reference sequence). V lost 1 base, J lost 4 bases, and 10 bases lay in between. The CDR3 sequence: CSARVPRVYGYTF. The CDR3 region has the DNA TGCAGTGCTAGAGTCCCCAGGGTCTATGGCTACACCTTC.

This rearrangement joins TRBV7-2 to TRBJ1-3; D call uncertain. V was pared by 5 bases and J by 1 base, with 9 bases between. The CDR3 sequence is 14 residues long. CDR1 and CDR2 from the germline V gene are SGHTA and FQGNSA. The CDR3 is CASSQQASGNTIYF. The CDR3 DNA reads TGTGCCAGCAGCCAACAAGCTTCTGGAAACACCATATATTTT.

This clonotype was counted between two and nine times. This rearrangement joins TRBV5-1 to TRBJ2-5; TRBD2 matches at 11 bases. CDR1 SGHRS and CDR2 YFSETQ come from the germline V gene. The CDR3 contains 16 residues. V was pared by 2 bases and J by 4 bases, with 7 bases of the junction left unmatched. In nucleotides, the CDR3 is TGCGCCAGCAGCTTCCAACTAGCGGGGGCGGGAGAGACCCAGTACTTC. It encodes CASSFQLAGAGETQYF.

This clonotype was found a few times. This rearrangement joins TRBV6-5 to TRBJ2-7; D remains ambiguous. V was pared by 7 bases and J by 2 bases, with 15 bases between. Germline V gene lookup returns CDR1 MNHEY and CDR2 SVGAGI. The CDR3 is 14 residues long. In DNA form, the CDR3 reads TGTGCCAGCATGAGTACAGCTACGCCCTACGAGCAGTACTTC. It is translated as CASMSTATPYEQYF.

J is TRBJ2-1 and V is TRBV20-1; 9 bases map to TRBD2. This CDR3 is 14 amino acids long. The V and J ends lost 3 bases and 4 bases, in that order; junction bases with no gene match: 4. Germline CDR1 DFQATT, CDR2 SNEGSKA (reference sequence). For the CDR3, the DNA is TGCAGTGCTAGTTCAGCGGGAGGTTACAATGAGCAGTTCTTC. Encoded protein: CSASSAGGYNEQFF.

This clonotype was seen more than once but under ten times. The CDR3 sequence is CASSRTGMYQETQYF. CDR3 bases: TGTGCCAGCAGCCGGACAGGGATGTACCAAGAGACCCAGTACTTC. The chain employs TRBV5-5 and TRBJ2-5; 8 positions agree with TRBD1. Trimming cost V 4 bases and J 0 bases; bases outside gene matches: 5. Germline assignment: CDR1 SGHKS and CDR2 YYEKEE (reference sequence). This CDR3 comprises 15 residues. Filled out from reference TRBV5-5 and TRBJ2-5, the complete variable domain reads DAGVTQSPTHLIKTRGQQVTLRCSPISGHKSVSWYQQVLGQGPQFIFQYYEKEERGRGNFPDRFSARQFPNYSSELNVNALLLGDSALYLCASSRTGMYQETQYFGPGTRLLVL.

This chain's CDR3 is CASSPLYSNQPQHF. CDR3 bases: TGTGCCAGCAGTCCCCTATATAGCAATCAGCCCCAGCATTTT. The chain links TRBV27 to TRBJ1-5; D ambiguous. CDR3 length: 14 amino acids. The germline gives CDR1 MNHEY, CDR2 SMNVEV (reference sequence). The V end was cut by 5 bases, the J end by 0 bases, with 8 bases between.

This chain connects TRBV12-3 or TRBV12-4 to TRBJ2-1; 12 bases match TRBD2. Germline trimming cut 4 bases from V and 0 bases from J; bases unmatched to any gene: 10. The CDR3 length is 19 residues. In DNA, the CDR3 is TGTGCCAGCAGTTCTAGCGGGGGGGGGATCCTTAGCTCCTACAATGAGCAGTTCTTC. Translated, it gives CASSSSGGGILSSYNEQFF.

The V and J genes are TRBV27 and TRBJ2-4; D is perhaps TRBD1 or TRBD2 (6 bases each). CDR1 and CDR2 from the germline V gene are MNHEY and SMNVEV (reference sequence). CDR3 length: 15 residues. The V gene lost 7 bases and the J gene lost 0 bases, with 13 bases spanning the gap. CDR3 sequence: CASTGAEGAKNIQYF. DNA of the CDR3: TGTGCCAGCACAGGGGCGGAGGGAGCCAAAAACATTCAGTACTTC.

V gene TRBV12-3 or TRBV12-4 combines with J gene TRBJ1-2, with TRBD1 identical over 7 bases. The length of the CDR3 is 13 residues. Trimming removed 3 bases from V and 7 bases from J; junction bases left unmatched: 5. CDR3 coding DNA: TGTGCCAGCAGTTTCGGTGACAGGGCTGGCTACACCTTC. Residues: CASSFGDRAGYTF.

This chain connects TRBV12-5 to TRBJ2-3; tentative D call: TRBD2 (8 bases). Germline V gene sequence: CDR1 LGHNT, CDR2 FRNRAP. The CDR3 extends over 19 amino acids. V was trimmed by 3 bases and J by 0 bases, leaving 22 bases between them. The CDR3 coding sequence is TGTGCTAGTGGTTTTGGCAGGGGGGTAGCGGGGTCTAGCACAGATACGCAGTATTTT. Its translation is CASGFGRGVAGSSTDTQYF.

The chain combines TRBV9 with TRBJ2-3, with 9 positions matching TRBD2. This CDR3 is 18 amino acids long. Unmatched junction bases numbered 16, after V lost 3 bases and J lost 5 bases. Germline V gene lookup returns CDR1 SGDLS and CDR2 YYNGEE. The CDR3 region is CASSAPISLAGEEDTQYF. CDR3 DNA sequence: TGTGCCAGCAGCGCACCTATAAGCTTAGCGGGAGAAGAAGATACGCAGTATTTT.

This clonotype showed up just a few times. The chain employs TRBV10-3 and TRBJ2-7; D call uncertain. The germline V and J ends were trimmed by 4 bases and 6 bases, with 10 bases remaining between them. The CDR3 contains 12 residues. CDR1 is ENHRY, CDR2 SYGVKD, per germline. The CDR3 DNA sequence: TGTGCCATCAGTGCGAATCCTGGCGAGCAGTACTTC. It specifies CAISANPGEQYF.

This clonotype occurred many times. The chain's CDR3 is CASSQGLVQQETQYF. CDR3 coding DNA: TGCGCCAGCAGCCAGGGACTAGTACAACAAGAGACCCAGTACTTC. The genes are TRBV4-1 and TRBJ2-5; 8 bases line up with TRBD2. Germline V lookup: CDR1 MGHRA, CDR2 YSYEKL. J lost 2 bases, V lost 3 bases, and 5 bases had no gene match. The length of the CDR3 is 15 residues.